These T cell receptor beta chains were read from a single sample in a study of blood T cell repertoires in COVID-19. Method: immunoSEQ multiplex PCR; TCRdb's copy keeps in-frame clones and lacks some. This table holds about 240,000 clones, roughly 86% found once. Input material: peripheral blood. All receptors come from a woman between 70 and 85 years old with active or convalescent COVID-19. CDR3s include the opening cysteine and the closing phenylalanine or tryptophan. The order of the fields is V gene, clone size, D gene, J gene, CDR3 DNA, CDR3 protein. The D gene is left open where the match is weak. Where a row states a size, it is once, few, many or the class of an expanded clone; other rows omit it.

V: TRBV19; size: .; D: TRBD1; J: TRBJ1-6; DNA: TGTGCCAGTAGTATAATTGAGGCGACAGGGGGTTCACCCCTCCACTTT; CDR3: CASSIIEATGGSPLHF
V: TRBV19; size: once; D: .; J: TRBJ1-1; DNA: TGTGCCAGTACCCTTGAGGGGGTCACTGAAGCTTTCTTT; CDR3: CASTLEGVTEAFF
V: TRBV6-5; size: .; D: TRBD1; J: TRBJ1-2; DNA: TGTGCCAGCACTGTGACAGGGGGAAACTATGGCTACACCTTC; CDR3: CASTVTGGNYGYTF
V: TRBV20-1; size: .; D: .; J: TRBJ1-2; DNA: TGCAGTGCCGGGGCCAGGGGTGGCTACACCTTC; CDR3: CSAGARGGYTF
V: TRBV7-7; size: .; D: .; J: TRBJ2-5; DNA: TGTGCCAGCAGCCAGATCCTACAGGAGACCCAGTACTTC; CDR3: CASSQILQETQYF
V: TRBV10-1; size: .; D: .; J: TRBJ2-6; DNA: TGCGCCAGCAGTGAGAATGTCGGGACTGGGGCCAACGTCCTGACTTTC; CDR3: CASSENVGTGANVLTF
V: TRBV6-6; size: .; D: TRBD2; J: TRBJ2-5; DNA: TGTGCCAGCAGTTACAGCGGGGGATACCAAGAGACCCAGTACTTC; CDR3: CASSYSGGYQETQYF
V: TRBV5-4; size: once; D: TRBD2; J: TRBJ2-1; DNA: TGTGCCAGCAGCTCCACGGGTGGTCGGGGGGGAGGTGAGCAGTTCTTC; CDR3: CASSSTGGRGGGEQFF
V: TRBV5-4; size: .; D: TRBD1; J: TRBJ1-2; DNA: TGTGCCAGCAGCTCACTCTTACAGGGGGACTATGGCTACACCTTC; CDR3: CASSSLLQGDYGYTF
V: TRBV10-1; size: few; D: .; J: TRBJ1-6; DNA: TGCGCCAGCAAGGACACAGGGAGAAATTCACCCCTCCACTTT; CDR3: CASKDTGRNSPLHF
V: TRBV9; size: .; D: TRBD2; J: TRBJ2-5; DNA: TGTGCCAGCAGCCCTGGGACTAGCGGGGGGTTGGAGACCCAGTACTTC; CDR3: CASSPGTSGGLETQYF